This T cell receptor (beta chain) stems from a study of blood T cells in healthy people across ages. Study-wide results and limits: Because sorting was not performed, PBMCs prevented conclusive naive versus antigen-experienced comparison.

As regards this clonotype: The antigen remains unidentified.

Then a second PCR, running about 6 to 11 cycles, was carried out with a sample-barcoded 5' primer and a J-beta primer mix. TCRdb analysed the 5' RACE reads with MiXCR anew, one entry per CDR3 protein. The sample yields more than 800,000 distinct CDR3 sequences, 40% to 50% seen once. The germline CDR1 and CDR2 sequences are MNHNS and SASEGT. The V gene lost 6 bases and the J gene lost 6 bases, with 18 bases spanning the gap. The length of the CDR3 is 14 residues. The chain uses TRBV6-1 and TRBJ2-7, with unresolved D. The sample taken for sequencing was blood. This TCR came from a woman aged 55-70 years in good health. CDR3 sequence: CASRNLTIYGEQYF. CDR3 nucleotides: TGTGCCAGCAGGAATTTAACCATTTACGGCGAGCAGTACTTC.